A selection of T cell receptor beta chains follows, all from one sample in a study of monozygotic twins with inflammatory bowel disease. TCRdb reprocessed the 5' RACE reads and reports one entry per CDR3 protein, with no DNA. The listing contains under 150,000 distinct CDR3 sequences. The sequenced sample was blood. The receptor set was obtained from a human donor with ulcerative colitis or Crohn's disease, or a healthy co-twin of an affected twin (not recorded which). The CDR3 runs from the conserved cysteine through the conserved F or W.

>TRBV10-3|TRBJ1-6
CAISEGSNSPLHF
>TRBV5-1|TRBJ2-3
CASSLLDFNTQYF
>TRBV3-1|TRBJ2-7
CASSQVGGQSSYEQYF
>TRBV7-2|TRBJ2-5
CASSLTRGFGETQYF
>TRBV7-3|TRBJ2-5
CASSDPSGEEETQYF
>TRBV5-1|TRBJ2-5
CASSFQGGQETQYF
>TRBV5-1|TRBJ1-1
CASSSVAGGARMNTEAFF
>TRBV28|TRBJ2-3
CASSFRASGNSDTQYF
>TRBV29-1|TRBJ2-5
CSVAGPDQETQYF
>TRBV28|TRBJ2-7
CASSFPETPPLREQYF
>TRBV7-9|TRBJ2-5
CASSLDTAKTQYF
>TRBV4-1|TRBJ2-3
CASSQEGLGSTDTQYF
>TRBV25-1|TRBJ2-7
CASSEYVAYEQYF
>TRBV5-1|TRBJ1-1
CASSLSSKSEAFF
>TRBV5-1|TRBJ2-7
CASSSRGAGGPSYEQYF
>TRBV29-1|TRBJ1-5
CSVTGGGGQPQHF
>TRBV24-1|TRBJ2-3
CATAGGMSTDTQYF
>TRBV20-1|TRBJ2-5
CSARDPGRIQETQYF
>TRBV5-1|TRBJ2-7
CASSLGENEQYF
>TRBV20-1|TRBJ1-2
CSASWDPSYGYTF
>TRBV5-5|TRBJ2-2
CASSLGARLAGDTGELFF
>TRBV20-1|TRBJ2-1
CSAVGTSGAISYNEQFF
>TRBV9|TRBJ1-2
CASSVESRLPYGYTF
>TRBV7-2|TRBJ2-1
CAQQTAASGEQFF
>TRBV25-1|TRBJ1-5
CASSNTGMGNQPQQF
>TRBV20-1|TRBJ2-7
CSAPNLGQFYEQYF
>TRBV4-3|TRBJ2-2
CASSLNRGTGELFF
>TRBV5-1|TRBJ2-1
CASSLGAEHFYNEQFF
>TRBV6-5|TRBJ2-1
CASSYSDLQGYEQFF
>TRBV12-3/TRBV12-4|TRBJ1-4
CASSTTDRAHNEKLFF
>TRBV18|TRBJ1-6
CASSPGLVLADSPLHF
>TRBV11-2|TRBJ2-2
CASSLSGSGGRNYAGELFF
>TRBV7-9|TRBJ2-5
CASSLAVGQETQYF
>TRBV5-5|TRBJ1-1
CASQTTGGLNTEAFF
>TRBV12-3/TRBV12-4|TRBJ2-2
CASSKTSGGTGELFF
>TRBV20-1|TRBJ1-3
CSARDPLVTGDGDTIYF
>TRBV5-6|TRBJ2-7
CASSSKRRLAIAYEQYF
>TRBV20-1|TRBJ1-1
CSARNYEHTEAFF
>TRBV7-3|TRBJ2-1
CASSPRGGNYNEQFF
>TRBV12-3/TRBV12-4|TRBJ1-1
CASSLVGGQGTEAFF
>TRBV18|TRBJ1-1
CASSPQREGPNTEAFF
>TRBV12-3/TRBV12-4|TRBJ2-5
CAQGQQETQYF
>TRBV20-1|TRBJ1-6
CSARDRRAPGSPLHF
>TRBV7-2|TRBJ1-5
CASSPGTGGSLNQPQHF
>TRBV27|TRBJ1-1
CASSLSVSGLPEAFF
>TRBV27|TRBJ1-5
CASSPRWSNQPQHF
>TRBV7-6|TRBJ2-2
CASRSGTGYSGELFF
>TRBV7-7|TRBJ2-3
CASSLVGPHDTQYF
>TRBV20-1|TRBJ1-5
CSARDLATQDSQPQHF
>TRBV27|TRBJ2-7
CASRSPGDSYEQYF